A single sample gave rise to the 32 T cell receptor beta chains below, sequenced in a study of T cell repertoires in cytomegalovirus infection. Their antigens are not known. TCRdb reanalysed the reads using MiXCR and keeps one entry per CDR3 protein. The sample records roughly 310,000 distinct CDR3 sequences, 29% being singletons. This specimen was cultured PBMCs, taken from culture after CMV antigen stimulation. The source of these receptors is a human donor in good health (CMV status not recorded). Some clones in this sample may be carry-over from other donors' samples.

This clonotype was seen many times. The chain joins TRBV6-6 to TRBJ1-1; D not resolved. CDR3 length: 13 residues. In germline, CDR1 is MNHNY, CDR2 SVGAGI (reference sequence). Trimming pared 2 bases from V and 2 bases from J, leaving 6 bases between. The CDR3 nucleotides read TGTGCCAGCAGTTACCGCCAAAACACTGAAGCTTTCTTT. Residues: CASSYRQNTEAFF.

This chain connects TRBV19 to TRBJ1-5, with a tentative D call TRBD1 (5 bases). The CDR3 contains 15 residues. Trimming took off 3 bases at V and 3 bases at J, with 12 bases between the two ends. From germline, CDR1 is LNHDA and CDR2 SQIVND (reference sequence). In DNA form, the CDR3 reads TGTGCCAGTAGTATCCGGGACGGATTCAATCAGCCCCAGCATTTT. It is translated as CASSIRDGFNQPQHF. The variable domain in full, with the rest retrieved from reference TRBV19 and TRBJ1-5, is DGGITQSPKYLFRKEGQNVTLSCEQNLNHDAMYWYRQDPGQGLRLIYYSQIVNDFQKGDIAEGYSVSREKKESFPLTVTSAQKNPTAFYLCASSIRDGFNQPQHFGDGTRLSIL.

J is TRBJ2-2 and V is TRBV28; TRBD2 matches at 8 bases. This CDR3 is built from 17 residues. Germline values: CDR1 MDHEN, CDR2 SYDVKM. Trimming removed 5 bases from V and 4 bases from J; junction bases left unmatched: 12. DNA of the CDR3: TGTGCCAGCAGTCCTCTAGGGGCGGGAGGTTTCACCGGGGAGCTGTTTTTT. This sequence encodes CASSPLGAGGFTGELFF.

This clonotype was seen more than once but under ten times. The chain recombines TRBV6-8 with TRBJ1-4; 12 nucleotides agree with TRBD1. Germline CDR1 is MNHGY and CDR2 is SAAAGT. After removal of 6 bases from V and 11 bases from J, the junction contained 7 bases not matched to a gene. The CDR3 sequence is 14 residues long. In nucleotides, the CDR3 is TGTGCCAGCAGGTTGGGACAGGGGGCGTATAAACTGTTTTTT. It translates to CASRLGQGAYKLFF.

Concerning this clonotype: A much larger clonotype is one base distant, so this may be a read error. The chain recombines TRBV7-2 with TRBJ1-4, with D possibly being TRBD1 (6 bases). There are 15 residues in the CDR3. Trimming cost V 1 base and J 8 bases, with 14 bases left between them. Germline V CDR1 and CDR2: SGHTA, FQGNSA. The CDR3 region is CASSLDREGREKLFF. In nucleotides, the CDR3 is TGTGCCAGCAGCTTAGACAGGGAAGGTCGGGAAAAACTGTTTTTT.

The chain uses TRBV4-2 and TRBJ2-7; 7 bases fit TRBD1. Germline CDR1 and CDR2: LGHNA and YNFKEQ. The CDR3 runs to 15 residues. J was trimmed by 0 bases and V by 3 bases; bases with no gene match: 5. CDR3 residues: CASSQMDRSSYEQYF. For the CDR3, the DNA is TGTGCCAGCAGCCAGATGGACAGGAGCTCCTACGAGCAGTACTTC.

The chain employs TRBV11-2 and TRBJ2-3; 7 bases are a match to TRBD1. The junction had 3 bases not matched to a gene; V was cut back by 6 bases and J by 0 bases. This CDR3 comprises 14 residues. Looked up from germline, CDR1 is SGHAT and CDR2 is FQNNGV. CDR3: CASRPTGSTDTQYF. CDR3 DNA: TGTGCCAGCAGACCGACAGGGAGCACAGATACGCAGTATTTT.

The V and J genes are TRBV20-1 and TRBJ2-7, with 14 bases matching TRBD2. CDR3 length equals 15 residues. CDR1 is DFQATT and CDR2 is SNEGSKA in the germline V gene (reference sequence). The trim removed 5 bases at V and 2 bases at J, leaving 5 bases unmatched. The CDR3 protein is CSAGTSGGSPYEQYF. CDR3 nucleotides: TGCAGTGCTGGGACTAGCGGGGGATCCCCCTACGAGCAGTACTTC.

This clonotype was recorded a few times. This chain links TRBV7-9 with TRBJ2-3, with D unresolved. Germline V gene sequence: CDR1 SEHNR, CDR2 FQNEAQ (reference sequence). The CDR3 sequence is 15 residues long. The V and J ends lost 5 bases and 6 bases respectively, with 18 bases between them. CDR3 in amino acids: CASSLNVLQVDTQYF. CDR3 sequence (DNA): TGTGCCAGCAGCCTAAATGTACTGCAAGTCGATACGCAGTATTTT.

The chain combines TRBV10-3 with TRBJ1-4; D is uncertain. Germline values: CDR1 ENHRY, CDR2 SYGVKD. The length of the CDR3 is 15 residues. Trimming took off 2 bases at V and 3 bases at J, with 10 bases between the two ends. The CDR3: CAISEAGRANEKLFF. DNA of the CDR3: TGTGCCATCAGTGAGGCCGGACGAGCTAATGAAAAACTGTTTTTT.

This clonotype occurred a few times. J is TRBJ2-3 and V is TRBV19, with TRBD2 as a possible D gene (6 bases). This CDR3 spans 15 amino acids. Deletions cut 10 bases from V and 6 bases from J, with 23 bases between. Germline values: CDR1 LNHDA, CDR2 SQIVND (reference sequence). The CDR3 sequence: CATRRRVGARDTQYF. The CDR3 bases are TGTGCCACACGGCGGAGGGTAGGGGCCCGGGATACGCAGTATTTT. Drawing the rest from reference TRBV19 and TRBJ2-3, the complete variable domain is DGGITQSPKYLFRKEGQNVTLSCEQNLNHDAMYWYRQDPGQGLRLIYYSQIVNDFQKGDIAEGYSVSREKKESFPLTVTSAQKNPTAFYLCATRRRVGARDTQYFGPGTRLTVL.

V usage is TRBV7-6 and J usage is TRBJ2-7; 9 bases line up with TRBD1. There are 16 residues in the CDR3. Looked up from germline, CDR1 is SGHVS and CDR2 is FNYEAQ. Trimming at V came to 5 bases and at J to 6 bases, leaving 14 bases not matched to a gene. CDR3 in DNA: TGTGCCAGCAGCGCAACCGGGACAGGGTTTTACATCGAGCAGTACTTC. It encodes CASSATGTGFYIEQYF.

This rearrangement joins TRBV27 to TRBJ2-3; no clear D. The CDR3 covers 14 residues. CDR1 is MNHEY and CDR2 is SMNVEV in the germline V gene (reference sequence). V was cut by 0 bases and J by 1 base, with 5 bases left in between. Here the CDR3 DNA reads TGTGCCAGCAGTTTATCGGTGGGCACAGATACGCAGTATTTT. The encoded protein is CASSLSVGTDTQYF.

This clonotype has a handful of counts. The chain is built from TRBV4-1 and TRBJ2-7, with a possible D match to TRBD1 (5 bases). V was clipped by 2 bases and J by 0 bases, with 11 bases between them. CDR3 length: 15 amino acids. The germline V gene encodes CDR1 MGHRA and CDR2 YSYEKL. CDR3 region: CASSQRRQTSYEQYF. The CDR3 bases are TGCGCCAGCAGCCAACGCCGACAGACCTCCTACGAGCAGTACTTC.

This clonotype was observed a handful of times. This sequence joins TRBV20-1 and TRBJ1-5; D possibly corresponds to TRBD1 (5 bases). Trimming removed 3 bases at V and 3 bases at J, with 12 bases between. Germline V gives CDR1 DFQATT, CDR2 SNEGSKA (reference sequence). CDR3 length: 14 residues. The DNA of the CDR3 is TGCAGTGCTAGGCGGCAGGGCCCCAATCAGCCCCAGCATTTT. This sequence encodes CSARRQGPNQPQHF.

In this sample, this clonotype turned up a few times. This CDR3 is CASSLVFQAGEGETQYF. Written as DNA, the CDR3 is TGTGCCAGCAGCTTAGTTTTCCAGGCTGGGGAAGGGGAGACCCAGTACTTC. This rearrangement joins TRBV7-4 to TRBJ2-5; D unresolved. The V and J ends lost 1 base and 5 bases respectively, with 20 bases between them. The germline gives CDR1 SGHVT, CDR2 SQSDAQ. This CDR3 spans 17 amino acids.

The rearrangement joins TRBV5-6 to TRBJ1-4; 7 nucleotides agree with TRBD1. V shed 4 bases and J 3 bases; nucleotides not matched to a gene: 6. The CDR3 extends over 15 amino acids. Germline V CDR1 and CDR2: SGHDT, YYEEEE. The CDR3 sequence is CASSGGTVPNEKLFF. The CDR3 region has the DNA TGTGCCAGCAGCGGGGGGACAGTTCCTAATGAAAAACTGTTTTTT.

In its sample, this clonotype was seen a few times. V and J are TRBV29-1 and TRBJ2-7; 8 bases map to TRBD2. J lost 4 bases, V lost 4 bases, and 9 bases had no gene match. CDR3 size: 14 residues. Germline V gene data show CDR1 as SQVTM and CDR2 as ANQGSEA. The CDR3, as DNA: TGCAGCGTTGTCGCAACGGGAGGGCCGTACGAGCAGTACTTC. The encoded protein is CSVVATGGPYEQYF.

The chain combines TRBV5-6 with TRBJ2-3, with 7 bases fitting TRBD2. V shed 2 bases and J 3 bases; nucleotides not matched to a gene: 12. The CDR3 is made up of 17 amino acids. Germline loops: CDR1 SGHDT, CDR2 YYEEEE. CDR3 bases: TGTGCCAGCAGCTTTCCCCGCTTGCGGGGGAAGACAGATACGCAGTATTTT. This sequence encodes CASSFPRLRGKTDTQYF.

There are a few counts of this clonotype. CDR3 amino acids: CASSVDTFYNEQFF. The CDR3 DNA is TGTGCCAGCAGCGTAGATACTTTCTACAATGAGCAGTTCTTC. This rearrangement joins TRBV9 to TRBJ2-1; D gene unclear. Germline V gene sequence: CDR1 SGDLS, CDR2 YYNGEE. This CDR3 comprises 14 residues. Trimming pared 0 bases from V and 3 bases from J, leaving 7 bases between.

The sample holds a few counts of this clonotype. The chain is built from TRBV7-3 and TRBJ2-1, with 7 bases identical to TRBD2. This CDR3 region has 16 residues. With 5 bases clipped from V and 7 bases from J, the junction kept 14 bases outside the gene matches. CDR1 is SGHTA, CDR2 FQGTGA, per germline. The CDR3 bases are TGTGCCAGCAGCATGATGGGGGGAGGGCCTAGGAATGAGCAGTTCTTC. This encodes CASSMMGGGPRNEQFF.

The V and J genes are TRBV12-3 or TRBV12-4 and TRBJ2-6; D not resolved. V lost 5 bases, J lost 0 bases, and 8 bases lay in between. The CDR3 loop spans 15 amino acids. CDR3 nucleotide sequence: TGTGCCAGCAGTGTCCAGTCCTCTGGGGCCAACGTCCTGACTTTC. The encoded protein is CASSVQSSGANVLTF.

This clonotype was found a few times. The chain combines TRBV6-2 or TRBV6-3 with TRBJ2-5; D tentatively fits TRBD1 or TRBD2 (5 bases each). Germline CDR1 MNHEY, CDR2 SVGEGT. V lost 4 bases to trimming and J lost 0 bases, with 21 bases between them. The CDR3 spans 18 residues. The CDR3 DNA sequence: TGTGCCAGCAGTTCCGACCCGCTCCGGGACCTTTACCAAGAGACCCAGTACTTC. It codes for CASSSDPLRDLYQETQYF.

This clonotype has ten or more counts. The chain's CDR3 is CASSLNGQRERLEQFF. In nucleotides, the CDR3 is TGTGCCAGCAGCTTAAATGGTCAGCGGGAGAGGCTTGAGCAGTTCTTC. This chain joins TRBV7-2 and TRBJ2-1; TRBD2 aligns across 8 bases. V gave up 2 bases and J gave up 9 bases; unmatched junction bases: 12. The CDR3 runs 16 residues. CDR1 SGHTA and CDR2 FQGNSA come from the germline V gene.

The chain employs TRBV20-1 and TRBJ1-5; possible D gene TRBD1, 5 bases. CDR3 length: 13 residues. Trimming left V 0 bases short and J 7 bases short, with 10 bases between. The germline V gene encodes CDR1 DFQATT and CDR2 SNEGSKA (reference sequence). The CDR3 DNA sequence: TGCAGTGCTAGAGATGGGAGGGGACAGCCCCAGCATTTT. Translation: CSARDGRGQPQHF.

This clonotype was counted at least ten times. This chain links TRBV7-2 with TRBJ2-1; 12 nucleotides match TRBD2. The CDR3 has 15 residues. The junction had 8 bases not matched to a gene; V was cut back by 5 bases and J by 9 bases. Germline CDR1 SGHTA, CDR2 FQGNSA. In nucleotides, the CDR3 is TGTGCCAGCAGCGAATCTAGCGGGGGGGGGGGTGAGCAGTTCTTC. Its translation: CASSESSGGGGEQFF.

This clonotype was recorded a few times. This sequence joins TRBV20-1 and TRBJ1-5, with 8 nucleotides matching TRBD1. The germline V gene encodes CDR1 DFQATT and CDR2 SNEGSKA (reference sequence). This CDR3 has 14 amino acids. Trimming removed 5 bases from V and 3 bases from J; junction bases left unmatched: 6. The chain's CDR3 is CSASRGRLNQPQHF. DNA of the CDR3: TGCAGTGCTTCCAGGGGGCGCCTCAATCAGCCCCAGCATTTT.

There are a few counts of this clonotype. The genes are TRBV19 and TRBJ1-4; the D gene is possibly TRBD1 (6 bases). Germline CDR1 and CDR2: LNHDA and SQIVND (reference sequence). V was pared by 0 bases and J by 1 base, with 18 bases between. The CDR3 loop spans 19 amino acids. The chain's CDR3 is CASSIERGVRHQTNEKLFF. In DNA, the CDR3 is TGTGCCAGTAGTATAGAGAGGGGGGTGCGGCATCAAACTAATGAAAAACTGTTTTTT.

This clonotype was counted only a few times. The gene calls are TRBV19 and TRBJ1-1, with a weak D call TRBD1 (6 bases). The length of the CDR3 is 13 residues. Deletions cut 4 bases from V and 7 bases from J, with 13 bases between. Germline lookup yields CDR1 LNHDA and CDR2 SQIVND (reference sequence). The CDR3 loop reads CASSNTGLDEAFF. In nucleotides, the CDR3 is TGTGCCAGTAGTAACACAGGGCTGGATGAAGCTTTCTTT. Drawing the rest from reference TRBV19 and TRBJ1-1, the complete variable domain is DGGITQSPKYLFRKEGQNVTLSCEQNLNHDAMYWYRQDPGQGLRLIYYSQIVNDFQKGDIAEGYSVSREKKESFPLTVTSAQKNPTAFYLCASSNTGLDEAFFGQGTRLTVV.

This clonotype was seen ten or more times. This rearrangement joins TRBV11-1 to TRBJ1-4, with TRBD1 as a possible D gene (5 bases). The CDR3 has 15 amino acids. CDR1 is SGHAT, CDR2 FQDESV, per germline (reference sequence). V was cut by 5 bases and J by 0 bases, with 10 bases left in between. The CDR3 region has the DNA TGTGCCAGCAGCCCCGGGACCGCAACTAATGAAAAACTGTTTTTT. Its translation: CASSPGTATNEKLFF. The full variable domain, rest sourced from reference TRBV11-1 and TRBJ1-4, is EAEVAQSPRYKITEKSQAVAFWCDPISGHATLYWYRQILGQGPELLVQFQDESVVDDSQLPKDRFSAERLKGVDSTLKIQPAELGDSAMYLCASSPGTATNEKLFFGSGTQLSVL.

This clonotype was recorded at least ten times. The CDR3 coding sequence is TGTGCCAGCAGCTTGAGGCGGGAGGGAGGGACCCAGTACTTC. This encodes CASSLRREGGTQYF. This chain uses TRBV7-8 with TRBJ2-5; 9 nucleotides line up with TRBD2. V shed 3 bases and J 7 bases; nucleotides not matched to a gene: 6. Germline V lookup: CDR1 SGHVS, CDR2 FQNEAQ. The CDR3 runs 14 residues.

The chain's CDR3 is CSALGLAGVPGPSYEQYF. In DNA, the CDR3 is TGCAGTGCTCTGGGACTAGCGGGAGTTCCGGGGCCCTCCTACGAGCAGTACTTC. The chain carries TRBV20-1 and TRBJ2-7, with 14 bases that match TRBD2. Unmatched junction bases numbered 12, after V lost 5 bases and J lost 0 bases. CDR1 DFQATT and CDR2 SNEGSKA come from the germline V gene (reference sequence). The CDR3 spans 18 residues.